This paragraph covers one T cell receptor (beta chain) sequence. This specimen comes from a study of blood T cell repertoires in COVID-19. Study as a whole: The United States, Italy and Spain were the sources of the acute and convalescent COVID-19 samples.

The CDR3 extends over 16 amino acids. Germline V gene sequence: CDR1 SGHTS, CDR2 YDEGEE. V was trimmed by 1 base and J by 0 bases, leaving 12 bases between them. In the original analysis: Reference gene primers were amplified, and this amplification served to estimate nucleated cell counts. Clones were sequenced by immunoSEQ multiplex PCR, and TCRdb holds only the in-frame ones, with some missing. V, J and clone size reflect that table, while D and trimming were determined from the DNA. The repertoire has 250,000 to 350,000 clones, about nine tenths of them found once; the top ten carry under 15%. The rearrangement joins TRBV5-8 to TRBJ2-3; D remains unclear. The material sequenced was peripheral blood. This clonotype was sampled from a woman aged 55-70 years with acute or convalescent COVID-19. CDR3 residues: CASSLSLGASTDTQYF. CDR3 nucleotide sequence: TGTGCCAGCAGCTTGTCACTCGGAGCCAGCACAGATACGCAGTATTTT.